The rows below give T cell receptor beta chains drawn from one sample of a study of shared clonotypes between healthy human individuals. Assay: immunoSEQ multiplex PCR; the TCRdb copy retains only in-frame clones and omits some. The sample lists 550,000 to 750,000 clones, nearly 97% occurring once. The sequenced material came from naive CD8+ T cells sorted from blood. These TCRs come from a woman younger than 45 in good health. The CDR3 runs from the conserved cysteine through the conserved F or W. Fields, in order: clone size, V gene, CDR3 length, J gene, D gene, CDR3 protein, CDR3 DNA. A D gene is named only where the DNA matches it firmly. Some rows have no size entry. The others give once, few or many, or a class for an expanded clone.

clone_size: .; v_call: TRBV19; cdr3_length: 13; j_call: TRBJ2-7; d_call: TRBD1; cdr3_aa: CASRFGTAYEQYF; cdr3_nt: TGTGCCAGTAGGTTCGGGACAGCCTACGAGCAGTACTTC
clone_size: .; v_call: TRBV6-5; cdr3_length: 14; j_call: TRBJ2-7; d_call: .; cdr3_aa: CASSYRGGSDEQYF; cdr3_nt: TGTGCCAGCAGTTACCGTGGGGGCTCGGACGAGCAGTACTTC
clone_size: .; v_call: TRBV7-9; cdr3_length: 16; j_call: TRBJ1-1; d_call: .; cdr3_aa: CASSSSPGVAYTEAFF; cdr3_nt: TGTGCCAGCAGCTCTTCCCCCGGGGTCGCGTACACTGAAGCTTTCTTT
clone_size: .; v_call: TRBV7-7; cdr3_length: 15; j_call: TRBJ2-7; d_call: TRBD1; cdr3_aa: CASSQGVGKDYEQYF; cdr3_nt: TGTGCCAGCAGCCAGGGGGTAGGGAAGGACTACGAGCAGTACTTC
clone_size: .; v_call: TRBV29-1; cdr3_length: 18; j_call: TRBJ2-3; d_call: TRBD2; cdr3_aa: CSATQRGLAGAGTDTQYF; cdr3_nt: TGCAGCGCAACCCAAAGAGGACTAGCGGGAGCTGGTACAGATACGCAGTATTTT
clone_size: .; v_call: TRBV29-1; cdr3_length: 15; j_call: TRBJ2-3; d_call: TRBD2; cdr3_aa: CSVEGRAGDLDTQYF; cdr3_nt: TGCAGCGTTGAAGGGAGGGCGGGGGACTTAGATACGCAGTATTTT
clone_size: .; v_call: TRBV19; cdr3_length: 15; j_call: TRBJ2-1; d_call: .; cdr3_aa: CASSLLDPSDNEQFF; cdr3_nt: TGTGCCAGTAGCCTACTAGATCCTAGTGACAATGAGCAGTTCTTC
clone_size: .; v_call: TRBV6-6; cdr3_length: 11; j_call: TRBJ2-1; d_call: .; cdr3_aa: CASSYSSEQFF; cdr3_nt: TGTGCCAGCAGTTATTCTAGTGAGCAGTTCTTC
clone_size: .; v_call: TRBV13; cdr3_length: 13; j_call: TRBJ1-2; d_call: .; cdr3_aa: CASSFIGGDGYTF; cdr3_nt: TGTGCCAGCAGCTTCATAGGGGGGGATGGCTACACCTTC
clone_size: .; v_call: TRBV9; cdr3_length: 16; j_call: TRBJ2-7; d_call: .; cdr3_aa: CASSVRGTPRTYEQYF; cdr3_nt: TGTGCCAGCAGCGTAAGGGGAACACCCAGGACCTACGAGCAGTACTTC
clone_size: once; v_call: TRBV29-1; cdr3_length: 14; j_call: TRBJ1-2; d_call: .; cdr3_aa: CSAPGWGSRYGYTF; cdr3_nt: TGCAGCGCCCCCGGCTGGGGTTCTCGGTATGGCTACACCTTC
clone_size: once; v_call: TRBV11-2; cdr3_length: 15; j_call: TRBJ2-1; d_call: .; cdr3_aa: CASSHRAGPYNEQFF; cdr3_nt: TGTGCCAGCAGCCATAGGGCAGGGCCCTACAATGAGCAGTTCTTC
clone_size: .; v_call: TRBV27; cdr3_length: 14; j_call: TRBJ1-1; d_call: .; cdr3_aa: CASSYGGGVTEAFF; cdr3_nt: TGTGCCAGCAGTTACGGAGGGGGGGTCACTGAAGCTTTCTTT
clone_size: .; v_call: TRBV27; cdr3_length: 14; j_call: TRBJ2-4; d_call: TRBD1; cdr3_aa: CASSLRQGGNIQYF; cdr3_nt: TGTGCCAGCAGTTTAAGACAGGGCGGGAACATTCAGTACTTC
clone_size: .; v_call: TRBV9; cdr3_length: 13; j_call: TRBJ1-1; d_call: TRBD1; cdr3_aa: CASSSGGATEAFF; cdr3_nt: TGTGCCAGCAGCTCAGGGGGCGCAACTGAAGCTTTCTTT
clone_size: .; v_call: TRBV18; cdr3_length: 13; j_call: TRBJ1-1; d_call: .; cdr3_aa: CASSPSGNTEAFF; cdr3_nt: TGTGCCAGCTCCCCGAGTGGGAACACTGAAGCTTTCTTT
clone_size: once; v_call: TRBV5-4; cdr3_length: 15; j_call: TRBJ2-6; d_call: .; cdr3_aa: CASSFSGAGANVLTF; cdr3_nt: TGTGCCAGCAGCTTCTCAGGGGCTGGGGCCAACGTCCTGACTTTC
clone_size: .; v_call: TRBV11-1; cdr3_length: 15; j_call: TRBJ2-1; d_call: .; cdr3_aa: CASSLEGLAYNEQFF; cdr3_nt: TGTGCCAGCAGCTTAGAAGGACTCGCCTACAATGAGCAGTTCTTC
clone_size: .; v_call: TRBV10-1; cdr3_length: 17; j_call: TRBJ2-1; d_call: .; cdr3_aa: CASSEFMAPSSYNEQFF; cdr3_nt: TGCGCCAGCAGTGAATTTATGGCGCCGAGCTCCTACAATGAGCAGTTCTTC